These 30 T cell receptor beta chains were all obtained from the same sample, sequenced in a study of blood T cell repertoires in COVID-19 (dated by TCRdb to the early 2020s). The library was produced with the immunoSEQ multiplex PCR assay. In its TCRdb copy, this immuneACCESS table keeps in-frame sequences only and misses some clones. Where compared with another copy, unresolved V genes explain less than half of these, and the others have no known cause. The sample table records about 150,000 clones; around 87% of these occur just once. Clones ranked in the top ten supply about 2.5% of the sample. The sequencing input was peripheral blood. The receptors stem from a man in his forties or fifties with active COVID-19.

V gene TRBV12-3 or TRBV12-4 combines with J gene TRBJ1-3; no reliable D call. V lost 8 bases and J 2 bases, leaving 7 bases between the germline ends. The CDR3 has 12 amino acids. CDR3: CASYNTGNTIYF. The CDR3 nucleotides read TGTGCCAGCTACAATACTGGAAACACCATATATTTT.

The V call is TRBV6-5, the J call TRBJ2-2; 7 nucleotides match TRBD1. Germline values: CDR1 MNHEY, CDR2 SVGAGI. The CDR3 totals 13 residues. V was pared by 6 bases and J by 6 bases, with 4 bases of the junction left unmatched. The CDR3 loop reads CASRNRGPGELFF. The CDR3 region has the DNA TGTGCCAGCAGAAACAGGGGCCCCGGGGAGCTGTTTTTT.

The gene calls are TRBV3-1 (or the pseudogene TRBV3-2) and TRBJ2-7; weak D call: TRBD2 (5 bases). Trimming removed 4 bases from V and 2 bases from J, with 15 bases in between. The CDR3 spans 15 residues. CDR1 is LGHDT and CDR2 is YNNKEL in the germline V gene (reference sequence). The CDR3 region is CASSPAPGNPYEQYF. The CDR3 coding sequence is TGTGCCAGCAGCCCAGCGCCCGGGAATCCCTACGAGCAGTACTTC.

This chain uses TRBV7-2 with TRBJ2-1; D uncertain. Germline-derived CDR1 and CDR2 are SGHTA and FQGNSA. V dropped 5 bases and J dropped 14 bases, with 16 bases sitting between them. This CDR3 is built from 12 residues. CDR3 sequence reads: CASSPYSHQEFF. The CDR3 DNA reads TGTGCCAGCAGCCCCTACTCCCACCAGGAGTTCTTC. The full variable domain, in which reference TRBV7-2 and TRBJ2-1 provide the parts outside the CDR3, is GAGVSQSPSNKVTEKGKDVELRCDPISGHTALYWYRQSLGQGLEFLIYFQGNSAPDKSGLPSDRFSAERTGGSVSTLTIQRTQQEDSAVYLCASSPYSHQEFFGPGTRLTVL.

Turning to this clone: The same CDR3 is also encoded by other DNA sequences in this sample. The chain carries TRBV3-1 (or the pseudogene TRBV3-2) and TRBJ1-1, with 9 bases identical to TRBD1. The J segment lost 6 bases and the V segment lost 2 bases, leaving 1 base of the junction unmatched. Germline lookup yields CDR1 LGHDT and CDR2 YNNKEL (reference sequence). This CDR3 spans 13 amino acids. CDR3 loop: CASSQRQGAEAFF. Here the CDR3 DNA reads TGTGCCAGCAGCCAACGACAGGGGGCTGAAGCTTTCTTT.

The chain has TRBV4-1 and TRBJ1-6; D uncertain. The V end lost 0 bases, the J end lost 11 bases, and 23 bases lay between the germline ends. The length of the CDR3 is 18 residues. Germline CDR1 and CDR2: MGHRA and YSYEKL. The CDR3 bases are TGCGCCAGCAGCCAAGAGTCCCTGTCCGGGCTTAGCGGGACACCCCTCCACTTT. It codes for CASSQESLSGLSGTPLHF.

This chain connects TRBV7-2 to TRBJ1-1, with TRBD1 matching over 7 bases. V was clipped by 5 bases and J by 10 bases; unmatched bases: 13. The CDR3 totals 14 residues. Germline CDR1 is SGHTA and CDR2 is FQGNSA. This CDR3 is CASSLTPTGERAFF. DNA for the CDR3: TGTGCCAGCAGCCTCACCCCCACAGGGGAGCGAGCTTTCTTT.

The CDR3 DNA is TGTGCCAGCAGCCCCAGGACAGCTAACTATGGCTACACCTTC. Protein product: CASSPRTANYGYTF. This sequence joins TRBV7-2 and TRBJ1-2; possible D gene TRBD1, 6 bases. Trimming cost V 5 bases and J 0 bases, with 10 bases left between them. The CDR3 consists of 14 residues. CDR1 is SGHTA and CDR2 is FQGNSA in the germline V gene.

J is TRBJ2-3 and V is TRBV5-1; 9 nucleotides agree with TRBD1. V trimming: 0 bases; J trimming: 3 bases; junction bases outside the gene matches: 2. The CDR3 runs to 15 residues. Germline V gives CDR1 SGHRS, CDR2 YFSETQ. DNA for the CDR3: TGCGCCAGCAGCTTGGGGGGACAGGGTACAGATACGCAGTATTTT. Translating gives CASSLGGQGTDTQYF.

The DNA for the CDR3 is TGTGCCATGAGGAGGGTTGTGGGCTACACCTTC. As protein: CAMRRVVGYTF. This sequence joins TRBV24-1 and TRBJ1-2, with D unresolved. Germline V lookup: CDR1 KGHDR, CDR2 SFDVKD. There are 11 residues in the CDR3. Trimming took off 11 bases at V and 8 bases at J, with 14 bases between the two ends.

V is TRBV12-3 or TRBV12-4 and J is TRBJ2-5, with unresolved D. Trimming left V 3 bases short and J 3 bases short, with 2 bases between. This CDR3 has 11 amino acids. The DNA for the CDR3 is TGTGCCAGCAGTTTCGAAGAGACCCAGTACTTC. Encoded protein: CASSFEETQYF.

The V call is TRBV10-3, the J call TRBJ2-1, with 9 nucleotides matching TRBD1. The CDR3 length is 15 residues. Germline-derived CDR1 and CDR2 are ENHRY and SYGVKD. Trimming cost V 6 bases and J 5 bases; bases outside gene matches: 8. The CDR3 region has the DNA TGTGCCATCAGCGGCCACAGGGGGCGAGACAATGAGCAGTTCTTC. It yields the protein CAISGHRGRDNEQFF.

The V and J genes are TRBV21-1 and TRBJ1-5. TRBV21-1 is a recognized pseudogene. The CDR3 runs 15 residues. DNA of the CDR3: TGTGCCAGCAGTCTGCTCTGTAATTTGAGTCAGCCCCAGCATTTT. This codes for CASSLLCNLSQPQHF.

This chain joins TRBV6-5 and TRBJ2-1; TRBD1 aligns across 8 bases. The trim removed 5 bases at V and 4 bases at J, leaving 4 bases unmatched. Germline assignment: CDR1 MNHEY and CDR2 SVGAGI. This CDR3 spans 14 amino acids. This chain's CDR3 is CASSPGQVYNEQFF. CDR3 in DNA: TGTGCCAGCAGTCCGGGACAGGTGTACAATGAGCAGTTCTTC.

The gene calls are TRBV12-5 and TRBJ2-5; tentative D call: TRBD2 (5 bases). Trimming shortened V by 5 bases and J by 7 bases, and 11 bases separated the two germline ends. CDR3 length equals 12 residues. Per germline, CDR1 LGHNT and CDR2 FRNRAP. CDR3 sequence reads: CASGGLLGTQYF. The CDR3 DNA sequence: TGTGCTAGTGGTGGACTCTTGGGGACCCAGTACTTC.

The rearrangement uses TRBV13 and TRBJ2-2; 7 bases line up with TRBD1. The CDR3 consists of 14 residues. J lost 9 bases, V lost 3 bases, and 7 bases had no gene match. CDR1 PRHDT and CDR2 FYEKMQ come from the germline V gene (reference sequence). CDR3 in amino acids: CASSFIGGLRELFF. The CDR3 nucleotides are TGTGCCAGCAGCTTTATAGGGGGCCTCCGGGAGCTGTTTTTT.

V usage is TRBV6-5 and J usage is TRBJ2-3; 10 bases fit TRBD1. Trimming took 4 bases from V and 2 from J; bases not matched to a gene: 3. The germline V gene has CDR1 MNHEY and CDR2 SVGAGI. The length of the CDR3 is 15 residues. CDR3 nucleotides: TGTGCCAGCAGTTCCGGGACAGGGGTCACAGATACGCAGTATTTT. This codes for CASSSGTGVTDTQYF.

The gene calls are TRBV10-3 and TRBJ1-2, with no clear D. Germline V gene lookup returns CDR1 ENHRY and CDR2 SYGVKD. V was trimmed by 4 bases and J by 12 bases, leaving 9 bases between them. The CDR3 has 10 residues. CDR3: CAISAGVNTF. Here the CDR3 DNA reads TGTGCCATCAGTGCCGGGGTGAACACCTTC.

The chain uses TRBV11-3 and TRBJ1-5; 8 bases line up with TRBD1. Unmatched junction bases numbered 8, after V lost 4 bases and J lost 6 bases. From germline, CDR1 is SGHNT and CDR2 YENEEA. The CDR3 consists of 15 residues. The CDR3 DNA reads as TGTGCCAGCAGCTCAGGACAGGGAATAGGTCAGCCCCAGCATTTT. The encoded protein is CASSSGQGIGQPQHF. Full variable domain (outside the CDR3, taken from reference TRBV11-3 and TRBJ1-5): EAGVVQSPRYKIIEKKQPVAFWCNPISGHNTLYWYLQNLGQGPELLIRYENEEAVDDSQLPKDRFSAERLKGVDSTLKIQPAELGDSAVYLCASSSGQGIGQPQHFGDGTRLSIL.

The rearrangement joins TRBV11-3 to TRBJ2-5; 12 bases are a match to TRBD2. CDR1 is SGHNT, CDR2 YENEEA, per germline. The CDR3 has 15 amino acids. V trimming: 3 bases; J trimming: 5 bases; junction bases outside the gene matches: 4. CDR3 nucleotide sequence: TGTGCCAGCAGCTTGGACGGACTAGCGGGGGAGACCCAGTACTTC. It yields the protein CASSLDGLAGETQYF.

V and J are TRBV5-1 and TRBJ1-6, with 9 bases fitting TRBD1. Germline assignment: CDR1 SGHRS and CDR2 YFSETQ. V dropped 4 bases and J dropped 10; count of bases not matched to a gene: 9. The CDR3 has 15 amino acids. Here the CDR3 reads CASSHERQGDSPLHF. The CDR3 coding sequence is TGCGCCAGCAGCCATGAGAGACAGGGGGACTCACCCCTCCACTTT.

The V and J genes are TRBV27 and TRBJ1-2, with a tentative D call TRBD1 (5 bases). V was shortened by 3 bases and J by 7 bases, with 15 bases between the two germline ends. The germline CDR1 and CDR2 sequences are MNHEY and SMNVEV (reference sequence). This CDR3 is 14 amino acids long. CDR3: CASSFEKGQGGYTF. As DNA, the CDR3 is TGTGCCAGCAGTTTTGAGAAGGGGCAGGGTGGCTACACCTTC.

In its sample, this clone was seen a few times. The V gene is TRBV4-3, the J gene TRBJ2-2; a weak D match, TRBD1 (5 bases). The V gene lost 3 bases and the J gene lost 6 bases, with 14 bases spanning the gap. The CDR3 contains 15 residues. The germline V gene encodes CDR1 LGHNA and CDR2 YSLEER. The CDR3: CASSHSQKGSGELFF. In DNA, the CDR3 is TGCGCCAGCAGCCACTCACAGAAGGGGTCCGGGGAGCTGTTTTTT.

The CDR3 is CSVRDSRDRAFF. CDR3 sequence (DNA): TGCAGCGTTAGGGACAGTCGGGATAGAGCTTTCTTT. The chain combines TRBV29-1 with TRBJ1-1, with 7 nucleotides matching TRBD1. From germline, CDR1 is SQVTM and CDR2 ANQGSEA. The CDR3 is made up of 12 amino acids. Trimming removed 5 bases from V and 10 bases from J; junction bases left unmatched: 10.

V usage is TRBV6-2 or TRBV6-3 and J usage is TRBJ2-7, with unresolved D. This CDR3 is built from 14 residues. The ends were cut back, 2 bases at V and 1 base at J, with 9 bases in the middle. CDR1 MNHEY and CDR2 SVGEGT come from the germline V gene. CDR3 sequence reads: CASSYLVPSYEQYF. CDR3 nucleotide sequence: TGTGCCAGCAGTTACCTTGTCCCGTCCTACGAGCAGTACTTC.

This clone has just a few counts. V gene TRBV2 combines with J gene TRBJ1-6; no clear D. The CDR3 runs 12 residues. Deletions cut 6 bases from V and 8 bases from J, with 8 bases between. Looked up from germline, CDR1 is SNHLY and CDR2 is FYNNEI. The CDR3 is CASSVGDSPLHF. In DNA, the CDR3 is TGTGCCAGCAGCGTCGGGGATTCACCCCTCCACTTT.

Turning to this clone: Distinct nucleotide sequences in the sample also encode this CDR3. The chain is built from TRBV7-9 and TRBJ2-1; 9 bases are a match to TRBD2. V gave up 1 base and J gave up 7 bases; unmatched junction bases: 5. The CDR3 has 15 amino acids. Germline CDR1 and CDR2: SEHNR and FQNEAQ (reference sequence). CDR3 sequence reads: CASSLGLAGWNEQFF. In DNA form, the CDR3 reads TGTGCCAGCAGCTTAGGGCTAGCGGGGTGGAATGAGCAGTTCTTC.

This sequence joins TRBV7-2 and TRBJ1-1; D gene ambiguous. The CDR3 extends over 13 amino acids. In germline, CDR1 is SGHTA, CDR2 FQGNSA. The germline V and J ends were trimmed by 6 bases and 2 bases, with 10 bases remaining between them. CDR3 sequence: CASRGRSNTEAFF. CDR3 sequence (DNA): TGTGCCAGCAGGGGCAGGTCCAACACTGAAGCTTTCTTT.

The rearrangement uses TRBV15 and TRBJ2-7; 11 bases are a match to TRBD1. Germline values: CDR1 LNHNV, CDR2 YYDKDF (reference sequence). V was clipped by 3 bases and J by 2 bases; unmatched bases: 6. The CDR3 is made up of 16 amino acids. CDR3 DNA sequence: TGTGCCACCAGCAGGAGACCGGGACAGGGGGCCTACGAGCAGTACTTC. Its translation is CATSRRPGQGAYEQYF.

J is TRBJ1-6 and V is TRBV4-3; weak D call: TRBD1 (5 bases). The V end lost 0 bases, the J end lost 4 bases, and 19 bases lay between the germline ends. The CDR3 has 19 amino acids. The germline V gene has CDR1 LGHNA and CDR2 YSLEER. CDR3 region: CASSQDSPTNRGYNSPLHF. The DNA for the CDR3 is TGCGCCAGCAGCCAAGATTCACCTACAAATCGGGGGTATAATTCACCCCTCCACTTT.